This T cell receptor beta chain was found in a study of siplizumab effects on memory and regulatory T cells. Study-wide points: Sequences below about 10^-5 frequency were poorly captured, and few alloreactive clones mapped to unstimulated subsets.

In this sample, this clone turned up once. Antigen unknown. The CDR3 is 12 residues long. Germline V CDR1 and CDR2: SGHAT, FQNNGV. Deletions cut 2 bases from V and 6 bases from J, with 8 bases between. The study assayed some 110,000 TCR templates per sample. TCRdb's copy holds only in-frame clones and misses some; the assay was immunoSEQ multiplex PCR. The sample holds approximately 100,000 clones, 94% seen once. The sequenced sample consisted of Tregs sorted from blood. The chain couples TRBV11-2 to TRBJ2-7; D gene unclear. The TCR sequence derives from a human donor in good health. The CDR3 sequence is CASSLSGLEQYF. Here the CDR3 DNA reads TGTGCCAGCAGCTTATCTGGGCTCGAGCAGTACTTC.